This T cell receptor (beta chain) was profiled in a study of blood T cell repertoires in COVID-19. Study in general: The United States, Italy and Spain supplied acute and convalescent COVID-19 samples.

Original processing notes: Reference gene primer amplification gave estimated nucleated cell counts. Here immunoSEQ multiplex PCR was the method, and the copy in TCRdb shows in-frame clones only, minus some. That table is the source of V, J and clone size, and D and trimming were worked out from the DNA. The sample lists about 98,000 clones; approximately 86% were seen once. Germline V gene data show CDR1 as SGHVS and CDR2 as FNYEAQ. Between the trimmed V and J ends, which lost 4 bases and 5 bases, there was a span of 18 bases. The CDR3 spans 15 residues. The sequencing input was peripheral blood. The sequence was obtained from a man aged 45-65 years with acute or convalescent COVID-19. J is TRBJ2-7 and V is TRBV7-6; D is possibly TRBD2 (5 bases). The CDR3 nucleotides read TGTGCCAGCAGCTCCCAGAAGGGAGTGGGTCACGAGCAGTACTTC. It encodes CASSSQKGVGHEQYF.